The rows below give T cell receptor beta chains drawn from one sample of a study of control samples from healthy donors and cancer patients. The data were produced by immunoSEQ multiplex PCR, yet TCRdb's version contains in-frame clones alone and is incomplete. The profile shows about 130,000 clones, almost 95% of them singletons. The sequencing sample was made of PBMCs. The source is a man of 80 years or more with head and neck cancer. Each CDR3 is given with its conserved first and last residue. The order of the fields is D gene, V gene, J gene, CDR3 protein, CDR3 DNA. A D gene is named only where the DNA matches it firmly.

>.|TRBV3-1/TRBV3-2|TRBJ2-7
CASSSWRGSGTYEQYF
TGTGCCAGCAGCTCGTGGAGGGGGTCTGGCACCTACGAGCAGTACTTC
>.|TRBV18|TRBJ2-3
CASRRGDTQYF
TGTGCCAGCCGCCGTGGAGATACGCAGTATTTT
>TRBD2|TRBV19|TRBJ2-1
CASRGGRGGSYNEQFF
TGTGCCAGCCGAGGCGGGAGGGGAGGCTCCTACAATGAGCAGTTCTTC
>TRBD2|TRBV7-9|TRBJ2-3
CASSFGLAGTDTQYF
TGTGCCAGCAGCTTTGGACTAGCGGGCACAGATACGCAGTATTTT
>.|TRBV6-5|TRBJ2-1
CASKADSGSYNEQFF
TGTGCCAGCAAAGCCGATAGCGGTTCCTACAATGAGCAGTTCTTC
>.|TRBV15|TRBJ1-1
CATSRAQQNTEAFF
TGTGCCACCAGCAGAGCCCAACAGAACACTGAAGCTTTCTTT
>TRBD1|TRBV5-1|TRBJ2-3
CASSSAGQGPDTQYF
TGCGCCAGCAGCTCGGCGGGACAGGGGCCAGATACGCAGTATTTT
>TRBD2|TRBV5-1|TRBJ2-5
CASSYGTSGSGETQYF
TGCGCCAGCAGCTACGGGACTAGCGGGAGTGGAGAGACCCAGTACTTC
>TRBD2|TRBV18|TRBJ2-2
CASSPQGIAGVPGELFF
TGTGCCAGCTCGCCTCAGGGTATCGCGGGAGTCCCCGGGGAGCTGTTTTTT
>.|TRBV4-3|TRBJ2-7
CASSQRVTGSYEQYF
TGCGCCAGCAGCCAAAGGGTTACGGGGTCCTACGAGCAGTACTTC
>.|TRBV20-1|TRBJ2-3
CSASKPSTASTDTQYF
TGCAGTGCTAGTAAGCCCTCGACAGCTAGCACAGATACGCAGTATTTT
>.|TRBV7-8|TRBJ2-3
CASSLRTSRDTQYF
TGTGCCAGCAGCCTAAGGACAAGCAGGGATACGCAGTATTTT
>.|TRBV20-1|TRBJ1-3
CSASSRSGNTIYF
TGCAGTGCTAGTAGCCGCTCTGGAAACACCATATATTTT
>.|TRBV5-6|TRBJ2-5
CASSLVIAGAETQYF
TGTGCCAGCAGCTTGGTTATAGCAGGGGCCGAGACCCAGTACTTC
>.|TRBV6-1|TRBJ1-2
CASSELGGGYGYTF
TGTGCCAGCAGTGAACTAGGGGGAGGATATGGCTACACCTTC
>TRBD2|TRBV5-4|TRBJ2-1
CASGPGEGYNEQFF
TGTGCCAGCGGTCCGGGGGAGGGCTACAATGAGCAGTTCTTC
>.|TRBV30|TRBJ1-2
CAWSRNYGYTF
TGTGCCTGGAGTCGAAACTATGGCTACACCTTC